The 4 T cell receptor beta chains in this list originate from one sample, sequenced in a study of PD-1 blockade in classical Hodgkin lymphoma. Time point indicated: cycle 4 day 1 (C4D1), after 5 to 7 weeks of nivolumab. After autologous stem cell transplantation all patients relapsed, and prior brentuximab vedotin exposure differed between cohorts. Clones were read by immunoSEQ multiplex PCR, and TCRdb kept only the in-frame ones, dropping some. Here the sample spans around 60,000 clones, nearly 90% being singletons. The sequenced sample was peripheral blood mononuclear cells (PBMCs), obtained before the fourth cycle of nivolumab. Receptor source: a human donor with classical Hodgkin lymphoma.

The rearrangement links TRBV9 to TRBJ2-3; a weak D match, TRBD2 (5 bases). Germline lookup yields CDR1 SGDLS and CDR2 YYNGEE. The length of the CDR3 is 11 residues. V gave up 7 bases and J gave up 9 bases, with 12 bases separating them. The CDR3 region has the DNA TGTGCCAGCGCTAGCTCGGAAACGCAGTATTTT. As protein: CASASSETQYF.

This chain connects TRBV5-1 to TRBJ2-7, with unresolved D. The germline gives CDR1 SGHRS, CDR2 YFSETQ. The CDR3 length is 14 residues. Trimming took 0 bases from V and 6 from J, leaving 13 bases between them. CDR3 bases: TGCGCCAGCAGCTTGGCCCTAGGGATCGGCGAGCAGTACTTC. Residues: CASSLALGIGEQYF.

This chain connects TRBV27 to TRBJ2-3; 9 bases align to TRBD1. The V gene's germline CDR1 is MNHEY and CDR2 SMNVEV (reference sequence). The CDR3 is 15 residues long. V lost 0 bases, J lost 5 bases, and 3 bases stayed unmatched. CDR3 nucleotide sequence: TGTGCCAGCAGTTTATCGGGACAGGGTTTAGATACGCAGTATTTT. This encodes CASSLSGQGLDTQYF.

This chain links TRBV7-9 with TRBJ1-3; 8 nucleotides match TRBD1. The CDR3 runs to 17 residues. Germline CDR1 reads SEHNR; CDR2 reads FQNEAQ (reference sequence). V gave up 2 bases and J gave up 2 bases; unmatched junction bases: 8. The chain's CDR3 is CASSLNNRGSAGNTIYF. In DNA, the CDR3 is TGTGCCAGCAGCTTAAACAACAGGGGGTCAGCTGGAAACACCATATATTTT.